The sequence of this TCR beta chain was determined in a study of T cell responses to AZD1222 COVID-19 vaccine. Findings of the study overall: Spike-specific TCR breadth and depth grew following two AZD1222 doses. Seropositive AZD1222 recipients at baseline numbered only 5 or 6.

Germline loops: CDR1 LNHNV, CDR2 YYDKDF (reference sequence). V dropped 3 bases and J dropped 5 bases, with 17 bases sitting between them. The CDR3 runs to 15 residues. Pooled samples include second doses given at about 4 or 12 weeks. TCRdb's copy holds only in-frame clones and misses some; the assay was immunoSEQ multiplex PCR. The sample shows approximately 110,000 clones, 70% to 90% of them seen only once. Worth noting for this clone: Antigen: not known.

Material: peripheral blood, obtained 28 days after the second AZD1222 dose. This chain joins TRBV15 and TRBJ2-7; TRBD2 is a possible D gene (6 bases). This TCR derives from an adult who received the AZD1222 COVID-19 vaccine. CDR3 residues: CATSRPAGLLDEQYF. The CDR3 DNA follows: TGTGCCACCAGCAGGCCTGCGGGGCTCCTCGACGAGCAGTACTTC. Full variable domain (rest looked up from reference TRBV15 and TRBJ2-7): DAMVIQNPRYQVTQFGKPVTLSCSQTLNHNVMYWYQQKSSQAPKLLFHYYDKDFNNEADTPDNFQSRRPNTSFCFLDIRSPGLGDTAMYLCATSRPAGLLDEQYFGPGTRLTVT.